What follows describes a single TCR beta chain. Its antigen is still unknown. The sample is drawn from a study of CD8 T cells in ankylosing spondylitis. Library preparation for TCR beta used quantitative 5'-RACE with molecular barcodes. In TCRdb, the 5' RACE reads were re-called with MiXCR into one record per CDR3 protein. Here the sample spans around 770,000 distinct CDR3 sequences, around 11% being singletons. Study-level results: Apparently characteristic of ankylosing spondylitis blood was a TCR beta motif (under ten highly homologous variants). Reportedly, disease-linked clones are significantly enriched in ankylosing spondylitis patients' matched synovial fluid. Previous work reported some of these motif variants in the synovial fluid and blood of reactive arthritis.

CDR3 length: 14 residues. V lost 0 bases and J lost 0, with 9 bases in between. Germline CDR1 is DFQATT and CDR2 is SNEGSKA (reference sequence). This TCR was sampled from a male donor with ankylosing spondylitis. The source material was blood, either unsorted or a sorted T cell fraction (not recorded which). This sequence joins TRBV20-1 and TRBJ2-7; D gene uncertain. The CDR3 DNA is TGCAGTGCTAGAGACCTGACACTCTCCTACGAGCAGTACTTC. Its protein is CSARDLTLSYEQYF.